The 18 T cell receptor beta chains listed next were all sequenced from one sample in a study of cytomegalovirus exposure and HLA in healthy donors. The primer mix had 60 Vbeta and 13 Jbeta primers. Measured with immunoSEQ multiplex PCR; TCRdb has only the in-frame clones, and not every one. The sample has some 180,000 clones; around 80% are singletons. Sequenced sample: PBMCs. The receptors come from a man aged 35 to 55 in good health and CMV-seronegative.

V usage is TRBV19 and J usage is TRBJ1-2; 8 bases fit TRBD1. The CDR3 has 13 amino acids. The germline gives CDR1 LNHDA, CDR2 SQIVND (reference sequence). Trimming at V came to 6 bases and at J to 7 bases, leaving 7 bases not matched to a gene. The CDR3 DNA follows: TGTGCCAGTAGAAAGACAGGGGATAGTGGCTACACCTTC. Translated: CASRKTGDSGYTF.

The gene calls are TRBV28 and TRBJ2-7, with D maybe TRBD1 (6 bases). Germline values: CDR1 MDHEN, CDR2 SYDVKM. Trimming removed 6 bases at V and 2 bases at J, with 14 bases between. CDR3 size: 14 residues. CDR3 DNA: TGTGCCAGCAGCCGCCCGGGACAAGCCTACGAGCAGTACTTC. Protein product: CASSRPGQAYEQYF.

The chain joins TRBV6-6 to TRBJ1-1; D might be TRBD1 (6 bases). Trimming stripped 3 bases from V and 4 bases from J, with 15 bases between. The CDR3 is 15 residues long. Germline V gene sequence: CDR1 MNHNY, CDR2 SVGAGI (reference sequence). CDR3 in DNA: TGTGCCAGCAGTTATTCGGACAGAGGGGCCACTGAAGCTTTCTTT. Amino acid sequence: CASSYSDRGATEAFF.

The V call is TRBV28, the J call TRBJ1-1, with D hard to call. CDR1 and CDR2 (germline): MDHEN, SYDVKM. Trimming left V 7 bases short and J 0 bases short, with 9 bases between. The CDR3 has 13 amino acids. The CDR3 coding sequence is TGTGCCAGCAACGGACTCATGAACACTGAAGCTTTCTTT. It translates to CASNGLMNTEAFF.

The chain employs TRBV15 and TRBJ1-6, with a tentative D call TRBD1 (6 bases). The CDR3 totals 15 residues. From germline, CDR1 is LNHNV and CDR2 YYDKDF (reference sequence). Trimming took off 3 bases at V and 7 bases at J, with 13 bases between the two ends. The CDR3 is CATSSSRGKNSPLHF. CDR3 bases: TGTGCCACCAGCAGTTCAAGGGGGAAAAATTCACCCCTCCACTTT.

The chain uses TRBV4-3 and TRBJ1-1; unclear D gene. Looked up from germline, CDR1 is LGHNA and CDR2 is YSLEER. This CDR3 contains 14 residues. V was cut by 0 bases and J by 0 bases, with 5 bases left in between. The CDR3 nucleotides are TGCGCCAGCAGCCAAGACAGGATGAACACTGAAGCTTTCTTT. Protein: CASSQDRMNTEAFF.

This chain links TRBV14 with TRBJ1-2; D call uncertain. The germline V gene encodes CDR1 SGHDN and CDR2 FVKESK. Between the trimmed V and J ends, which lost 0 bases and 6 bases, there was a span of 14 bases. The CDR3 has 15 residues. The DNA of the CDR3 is TGTGCCAGCAGCCAAGATCTACAGCTAAATGATGGCTACACCTTC. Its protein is CASSQDLQLNDGYTF.

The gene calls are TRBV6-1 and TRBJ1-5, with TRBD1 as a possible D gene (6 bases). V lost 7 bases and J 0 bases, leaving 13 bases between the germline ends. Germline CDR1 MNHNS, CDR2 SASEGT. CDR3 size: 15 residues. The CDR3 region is CASTTPDSSNQPQHF. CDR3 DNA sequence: TGTGCCAGCACGACACCGGACAGTAGCAATCAGCCCCAGCATTTT.

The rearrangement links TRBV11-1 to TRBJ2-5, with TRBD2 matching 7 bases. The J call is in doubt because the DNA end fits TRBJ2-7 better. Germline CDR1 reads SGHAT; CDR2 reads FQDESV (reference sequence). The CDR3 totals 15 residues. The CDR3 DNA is TGTGCCAGCAGCTCGCTAGCGGACGAAGCCTACGAGCAGTACTTC. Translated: CASSSLADEAYEQYF.

The chain's CDR3 is CASSPSGGFVETQYF. DNA of the CDR3: TGTGCCAGTAGCCCTAGCGGTGGATTCGTAGAGACCCAGTACTTC. The rearrangement links TRBV19 to TRBJ2-5, with 7 bases identical to TRBD2. Trimming removed 6 bases from V and 4 bases from J; junction bases left unmatched: 11. The CDR3 has 15 residues. Per germline, CDR1 LNHDA and CDR2 SQIVND (reference sequence).

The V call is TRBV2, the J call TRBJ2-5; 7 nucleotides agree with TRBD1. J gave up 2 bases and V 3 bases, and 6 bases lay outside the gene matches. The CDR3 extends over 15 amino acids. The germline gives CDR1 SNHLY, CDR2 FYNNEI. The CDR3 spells CASSDVRDRQETQYF. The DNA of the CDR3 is TGTGCCAGCAGTGACGTCCGGGACAGACAAGAGACCCAGTACTTC. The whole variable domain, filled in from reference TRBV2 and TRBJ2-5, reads EPEVTQTPSHQVTQMGQEVILRCVPISNHLYFYWYRQILGQKVEFLVSFYNNEISEKSEIFDDQFSVERPDGSNFTLKIRSTKLEDSAMYFCASSDVRDRQETQYFGPGTRLLVL.

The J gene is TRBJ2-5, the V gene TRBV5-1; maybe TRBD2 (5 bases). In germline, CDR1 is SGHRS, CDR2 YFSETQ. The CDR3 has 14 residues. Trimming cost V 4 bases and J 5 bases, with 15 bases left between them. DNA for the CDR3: TGCGCCAGCAGCCCGGAGCGGCCGGGTGAGACCCAGTACTTC. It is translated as CASSPERPGETQYF.

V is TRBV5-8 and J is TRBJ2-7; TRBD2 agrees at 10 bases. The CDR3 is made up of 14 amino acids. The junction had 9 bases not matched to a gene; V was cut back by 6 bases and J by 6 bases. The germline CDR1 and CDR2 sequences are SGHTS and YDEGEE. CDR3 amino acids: CASTDPSGSIEQYF. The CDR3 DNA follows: TGTGCCAGCACCGACCCTAGCGGGAGTATCGAGCAGTACTTC.

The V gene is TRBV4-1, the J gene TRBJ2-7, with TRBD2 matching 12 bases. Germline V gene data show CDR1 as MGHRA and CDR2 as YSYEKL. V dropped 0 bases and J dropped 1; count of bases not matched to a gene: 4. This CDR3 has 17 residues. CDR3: CASSQERTSGRSYEQYF. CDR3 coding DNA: TGCGCCAGCAGCCAAGAGAGAACTAGCGGGAGGTCCTACGAGCAGTACTTC.

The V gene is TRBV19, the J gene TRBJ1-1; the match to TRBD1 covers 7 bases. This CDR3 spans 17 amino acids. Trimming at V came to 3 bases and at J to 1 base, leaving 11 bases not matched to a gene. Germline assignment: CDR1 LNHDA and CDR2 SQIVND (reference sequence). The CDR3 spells CASSIGLGRGRNTEAFF. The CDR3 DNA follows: TGTGCCAGTAGTATCGGTTTGGGCAGGGGGAGGAACACTGAAGCTTTCTTT.

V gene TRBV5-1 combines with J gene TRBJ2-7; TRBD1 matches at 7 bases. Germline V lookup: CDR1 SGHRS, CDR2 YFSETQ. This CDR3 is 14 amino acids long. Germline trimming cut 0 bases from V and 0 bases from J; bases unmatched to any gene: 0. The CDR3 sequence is CASSLGDSSYEQYF. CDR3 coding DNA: TGCGCCAGCAGCTTGGGGGACAGCTCCTACGAGCAGTACTTC.

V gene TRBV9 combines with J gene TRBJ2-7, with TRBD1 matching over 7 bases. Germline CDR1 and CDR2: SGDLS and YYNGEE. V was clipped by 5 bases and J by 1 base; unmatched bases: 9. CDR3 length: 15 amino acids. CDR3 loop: CASSPQGPASYEQYF. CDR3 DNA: TGTGCCAGCAGTCCACAGGGGCCCGCTTCCTACGAGCAGTACTTC.

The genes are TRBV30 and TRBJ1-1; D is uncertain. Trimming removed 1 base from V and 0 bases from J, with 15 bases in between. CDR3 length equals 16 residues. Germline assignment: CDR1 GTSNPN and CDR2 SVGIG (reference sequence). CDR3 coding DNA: TGTGCCTGGAGTGCAGCAGGAAGCTACATGAACACTGAAGCTTTCTTT. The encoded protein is CAWSAAGSYMNTEAFF. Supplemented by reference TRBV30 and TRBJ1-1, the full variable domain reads SQTIHQWPATLVQPVGSPLSLECTVEGTSNPNLYWYRQAAGRGLQLLFYSVGIGQISSEVPQNLSASRPQDRQFILSSKKLLLSDSGFYLCAWSAAGSYMNTEAFFGQGTRLTVV.